Listed here are 17 T cell receptor beta chains from one sample, sequenced in a study of shared clonotypes between healthy human individuals. Sequenced by immunoSEQ multiplex PCR; TCRdb stores in-frame clones only, minus some. This table holds fewer than 400,000 clones, under 80% found once. The sample was memory CD4+ T cells sorted from blood. Subset denoted: CD45RA-negative fraction. The receptor set was obtained from a man aged 25 to 40 in good health.

V is TRBV7-2 and J is TRBJ1-5; maybe TRBD1 (6 bases). V dropped 2 bases and J dropped 6 bases, with 20 bases sitting between them. The CDR3 consists of 17 residues. CDR1 SGHTA and CDR2 FQGNSA come from the germline V gene. CDR3 nucleotide sequence: TGTGCCAGCAGCTTAATAGTTGGTGTGGGGGCCGGTCAGCCCCAGCATTTT. This sequence encodes CASSLIVGVGAGQPQHF.

The gene calls are TRBV14 and TRBJ2-7; no definite D call. The ends were cut back, 4 bases at V and 8 bases at J, with 12 bases in the middle. The length of the CDR3 is 12 residues. Germline lookup yields CDR1 SGHDN and CDR2 FVKESK. CDR3 protein: CASSRYFTKQYF. CDR3 sequence (DNA): TGTGCCAGCAGCCGTTACTTTACGAAGCAGTACTTC.

The J gene is TRBJ2-5, the V gene TRBV13, with TRBD1 identical over 7 bases. V shed 5 bases and J 9 bases; nucleotides not matched to a gene: 12. In germline, CDR1 is PRHDT, CDR2 FYEKMQ (reference sequence). This CDR3 region has 14 residues. CDR3 DNA sequence: TGTGCCAGCAGCCGAGATGGACAGGCAAGGGCCCAGTACTTC. It specifies CASSRDGQARAQYF.

The J gene is TRBJ2-3, the V gene TRBV5-1; D may be TRBD1 or TRBD2 (5 bases each). The CDR3 runs to 15 residues. Trimming took off 1 base at V and 2 bases at J, with 11 bases between the two ends. Germline lookup yields CDR1 SGHRS and CDR2 YFSETQ. CDR3: CASSLQGPNTDTQYF. CDR3 DNA: TGCGCCAGCAGCTTGCAGGGACCTAACACAGATACGCAGTATTTT.

V usage is TRBV19 and J usage is TRBJ2-2, with TRBD2 matching 7 bases. The trim removed 5 bases at V and 4 bases at J, leaving 16 bases unmatched. CDR3 length: 18 amino acids. Germline V gene lookup returns CDR1 LNHDA and CDR2 SQIVND (reference sequence). The CDR3 nucleotides read TGTGCCAGTAGTCCCCTCAATCGGCGCGGGAGACCCACCGGGGAGCTGTTTTTT. As protein: CASSPLNRRGRPTGELFF.

V is TRBV7-9 and J is TRBJ1-1; 9 bases are a match to TRBD1. With 5 bases clipped from V and 0 bases from J, the junction kept 10 bases outside the gene matches. The germline V gene encodes CDR1 SEHNR and CDR2 FQNEAQ (reference sequence). CDR3 size: 17 residues. The CDR3 DNA reads as TGTGCCAGCAGCCCCCCTGGTGGACAGGGGTTGAACACTGAAGCTTTCTTT. Translating it yields CASSPPGGQGLNTEAFF. The full variable domain, with the rest looked up from reference TRBV7-9 and TRBJ1-1, is DTGVSQNPRHKITKRGQNVTFRCDPISEHNRLYWYRQTLGQGPEFLTYFQNEAQLEKSRLLSDRFSAERPKGSFSTLEIQRTEQGDSAMYLCASSPPGGQGLNTEAFFGQGTRLTVV.

The CDR3 DNA reads as TGCAGCGCAACGAAACGGGGGGCGCGTGGAAACACCATATATTTT. Protein sequence: CSATKRGARGNTIYF. J is TRBJ1-3 and V is TRBV29-1, with a possible D match to TRBD1 (6 bases). The germline V gene has CDR1 SQVTM and CDR2 ANQGSEA. V lost 7 bases, J lost 3 bases, and 19 bases lay in between. CDR3 length equals 15 residues.

A few counts support this clone. The rearrangement links TRBV19 to TRBJ1-5, with a possible D match to TRBD1 (6 bases). Germline-derived CDR1 and CDR2 are LNHDA and SQIVND (reference sequence). Trimming shortened V by 3 bases and J by 3 bases, and 15 bases separated the two germline ends. The CDR3 is made up of 16 amino acids. CDR3 nucleotides: TGTGCCAGTAGTATGAAAGGGGGTGATGACAATCAGCCCCAGCATTTT. As protein: CASSMKGGDDNQPQHF.

This chain uses TRBV28 with TRBJ2-7; the D is unclear. V gave up 5 bases and J gave up 2 bases, with 13 bases separating them. Germline CDR1 MDHEN, CDR2 SYDVKM. This CDR3 is built from 14 residues. The CDR3 region is CASSQDPAAYEQYF. CDR3 DNA sequence: TGTGCCAGCAGTCAGGACCCTGCCGCCTACGAGCAGTACTTC.

The chain has TRBV7-2 and TRBJ2-3, with 11 bases fitting TRBD1. The CDR3 loop spans 16 amino acids. CDR1 and CDR2 (germline): SGHTA, FQGNSA. V shed 1 base and J 5 bases; nucleotides not matched to a gene: 5. This CDR3 reads CASSLGGQGAGDTQYF. The CDR3 region has the DNA TGTGCCAGCAGCTTAGGTGGACAGGGGGCCGGAGATACGCAGTATTTT.

The chain employs TRBV5-1 and TRBJ2-7; 7 bases line up with TRBD1. The CDR3 runs 13 residues. CDR1 is SGHRS, CDR2 YFSETQ, per germline. With 5 bases clipped from V and 0 bases from J, the junction kept 2 bases outside the gene matches. CDR3 in amino acids: CASRRDSSYEQYF. The CDR3 DNA is TGCGCCAGCAGACGGGACAGCTCCTACGAGCAGTACTTC. The full variable domain, completed using reference TRBV5-1 and TRBJ2-7, is KAGVTQTPRYLIKTRGQQVTLSCSPISGHRSVSWYQQTPGQGLQFLFEYFSETQRNKGNFPGRFSGRQFSNSRSEMNVSTLELGDSALYLCASRRDSSYEQYFGPGTRLTVT.

The chain links TRBV6-1 to TRBJ2-1; maybe TRBD1 (6 bases). The V and J ends lost 4 bases and 5 bases respectively, with 15 bases between them. The CDR3 sequence is 15 residues long. Germline V gene sequence: CDR1 MNHNS, CDR2 SASEGT. CDR3 sequence: CASSVGGGVDNEQFF. CDR3 DNA sequence: TGTGCCAGCAGTGTGGGTGGGGGCGTAGACAATGAGCAGTTCTTC.

The chain recombines TRBV30 with TRBJ2-7; TRBD1 aligns across 10 bases. Germline values: CDR1 GTSNPN, CDR2 SVGIG (reference sequence). The CDR3 contains 14 residues. The trim removed 1 base at V and 0 bases at J, leaving 0 bases unmatched. CDR3 sequence reads: CAWSGTGGSYEQYF. CDR3 nucleotide sequence: TGTGCCTGGAGTGGGACAGGGGGCTCCTACGAGCAGTACTTC.

V gene TRBV14 combines with J gene TRBJ2-2; D not certain. This CDR3 is built from 14 residues. The germline V gene encodes CDR1 SGHDN and CDR2 FVKESK. V lost 3 bases to trimming and J lost 4 bases, with 9 bases between them. The CDR3 reads CASSQDLGTGELFF. The CDR3 DNA sequence: TGTGCCAGCAGCCAGGACCTGGGCACCGGGGAGCTGTTTTTT.

This clone was picked up one time. This chain connects TRBV29-1 to TRBJ2-5; the D call may be TRBD1 or TRBD2 (5 bases each). Per germline, CDR1 SQVTM and CDR2 ANQGSEA. V was clipped by 5 bases and J by 5 bases, with 12 bases between them. CDR3 length equals 12 residues. In DNA, the CDR3 is TGCAGCGTTCTGGGGGATTTGGAGACCCAGTACTTC. This translates into CSVLGDLETQYF.

This chain joins TRBV7-1 and TRBJ1-2; D gene ambiguous. TRBV7-1 is noted as an ORF with a role that remains uncertain. Trimming removed 4 bases at V and 4 bases at J, with 7 bases between. This CDR3 region has 12 residues. CDR3 protein: CASSLWLYGYTF. The CDR3 DNA reads as TGTGCCAGCAGCTTATGGCTCTATGGCTACACCTTC.

The CDR3 loop reads CASSLAGQGATGELFF. The CDR3 coding sequence is TGTGCCAGCAGCTTAGCTGGGCAGGGGGCGACCGGGGAGCTGTTTTTT. J is TRBJ2-2 and V is TRBV7-9; 8 positions agree with TRBD1. This CDR3 contains 16 residues. Per germline, CDR1 SEHNR and CDR2 FQNEAQ (reference sequence). V lost 0 bases, J lost 5 bases, and 5 bases stayed unmatched.